A selection of T cell receptor beta chains follows, all from one sample in a study of shared clonotypes between healthy human individuals. Profiling relied on immunoSEQ multiplex PCR, and the TCRdb table lists in-frame clones only, not all of them. The table includes 1.5 million to 1.9 million clones, 95% to 99% detected once. Sequencing input: naive CD4+ T cells sorted from blood. Source of these receptors: a man aged 25 to 40 in good health. Both conserved end residues are part of each CDR3. Fields, in order: V gene, J gene, CDR3 protein.

>TRBV19|TRBJ2-1
CASSPWTSGSSYNEQFF
>TRBV30|TRBJ2-1
CAWSGSGYNEQFF
>TRBV9|TRBJ1-1
CASSLTGNTEAFF
>TRBV10-3|TRBJ2-1
CAISENRGTEYNEQFF
>TRBV10-2|TRBJ2-7
CASRDGPYEQYF
>TRBV5-1|TRBJ1-3
CASSPAGWGGNTIYF
>TRBV28|TRBJ2-1
CASSRVAAYNEQFF
>TRBV15|TRBJ1-2
CATSRGAGPYGYTF
>TRBV6-4|TRBJ2-7
CASSQEQGPYYEQYF
>TRBV5-4|TRBJ2-7
CASSLGGLAGSSYEQYF
>TRBV7-2|TRBJ1-5
CASSLTRGPNQPQHF
>TRBV5-1|TRBJ1-5
CASSLGQANQPQHF
>TRBV5-1|TRBJ2-3
CASSLLSGITDTQYF
>TRBV28|TRBJ2-3
CASSPGTSGRFTDTQYF
>TRBV9|TRBJ2-3
CASSVDSKRTYTDTQYF
>TRBV5-1|TRBJ2-7
CASSLEGLQTYEQYF
>TRBV5-4|TRBJ2-7
CASARHPGQPYEQYF
>TRBV5-5|TRBJ1-4
CASNRPNEKLFF
>TRBV5-6|TRBJ2-7
CASSLLREAYEQYF
>TRBV29-1|TRBJ2-3
CSVDRGDTQYF
>TRBV7-2|TRBJ1-2
CASSPRQINYGYTF
>TRBV7-9|TRBJ1-2
CASSLEGGGGYTF